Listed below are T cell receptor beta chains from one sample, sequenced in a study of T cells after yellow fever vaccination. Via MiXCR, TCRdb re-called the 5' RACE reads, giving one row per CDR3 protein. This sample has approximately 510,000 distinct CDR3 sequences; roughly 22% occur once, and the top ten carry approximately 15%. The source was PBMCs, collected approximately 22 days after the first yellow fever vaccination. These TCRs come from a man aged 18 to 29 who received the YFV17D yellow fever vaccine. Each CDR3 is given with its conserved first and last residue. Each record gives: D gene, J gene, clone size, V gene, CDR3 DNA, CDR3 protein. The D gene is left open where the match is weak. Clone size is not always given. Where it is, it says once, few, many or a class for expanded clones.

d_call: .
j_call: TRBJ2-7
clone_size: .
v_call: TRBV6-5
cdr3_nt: TGTGCCAGCAGTTACTCACGGGCAACCTACGAGCAGTACTTC
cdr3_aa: CASSYSRATYEQYF

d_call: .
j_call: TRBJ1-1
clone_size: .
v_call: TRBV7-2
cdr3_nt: TGTGCCAGCAGCTTAGTTTCGACGGGGAGCAGCACTGAAGCTTTCTTT
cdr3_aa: CASSLVSTGSSTEAFF

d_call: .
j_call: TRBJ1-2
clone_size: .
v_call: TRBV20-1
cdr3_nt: TGCAGTGCTCCCGGGGGCGCTAACTATGGCTACACCTTC
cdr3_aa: CSAPGGANYGYTF

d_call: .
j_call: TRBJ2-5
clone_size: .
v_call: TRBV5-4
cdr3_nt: TGTGCCAGCAGCTTGGAGGGCACTAGAGAGACCCAGTACTTC
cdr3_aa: CASSLEGTRETQYF

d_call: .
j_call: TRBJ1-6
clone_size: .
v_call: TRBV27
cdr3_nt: TGTGCCAGCGGGTACCCCTCCTATAATTCACCCCTCCACTTT
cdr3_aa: CASGYPSYNSPLHF

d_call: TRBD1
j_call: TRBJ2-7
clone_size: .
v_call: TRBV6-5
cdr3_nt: TGTGCCAGCAGCTACGCAGGGGGCGCAGGCGACGAGCAGTACTTC
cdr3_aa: CASSYAGGAGDEQYF

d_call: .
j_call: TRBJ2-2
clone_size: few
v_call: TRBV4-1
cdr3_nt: TGCGCCAGCAGCCAAGTTCTCCGGGGGTTGGACACCGGGGAGCTGTTTTTT
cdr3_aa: CASSQVLRGLDTGELFF

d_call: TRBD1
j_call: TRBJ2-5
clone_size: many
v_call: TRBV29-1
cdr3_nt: TGCAGCCCGTGGGACAGAGAAGAGACCCAGTACTTC
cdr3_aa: CSPWDREETQYF

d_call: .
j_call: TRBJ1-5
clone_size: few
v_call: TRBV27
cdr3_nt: TGTGCCAGCAGTAAGATTGGCGACCAGCCCCAGCATTTT
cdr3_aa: CASSKIGDQPQHF

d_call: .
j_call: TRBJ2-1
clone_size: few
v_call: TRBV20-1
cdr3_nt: TGCAGTGCTGGTCACAATGAGCAGTTCTTC
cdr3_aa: CSAGHNEQFF

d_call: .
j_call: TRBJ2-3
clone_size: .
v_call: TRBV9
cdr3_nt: TGTGCCAGCAGCGTAGGCCTGGGTGCAGATACGCAGTATTTT
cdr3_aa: CASSVGLGADTQYF

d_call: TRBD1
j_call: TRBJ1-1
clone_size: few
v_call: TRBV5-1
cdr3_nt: TGCGCCAGCAGGAGACAGGGTCTCATGAACACTGAAGCTTTCTTT
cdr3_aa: CASRRQGLMNTEAFF

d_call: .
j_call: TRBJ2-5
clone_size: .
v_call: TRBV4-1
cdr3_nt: TGCGCCAGCAGCCAAGATCCGAAGACCCAGTACTTC
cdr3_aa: CASSQDPKTQYF

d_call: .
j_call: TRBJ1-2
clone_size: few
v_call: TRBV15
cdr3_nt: TGTGCCACCAGCAGGCCACACCTTGGGGGGGAAGGCACCTTC
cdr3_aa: CATSRPHLGGEGTF

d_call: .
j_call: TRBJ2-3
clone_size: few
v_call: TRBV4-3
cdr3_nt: TGCGCCAGCAGCCAAGCCCCAGGGAATACGCAGTATTTT
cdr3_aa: CASSQAPGNTQYF

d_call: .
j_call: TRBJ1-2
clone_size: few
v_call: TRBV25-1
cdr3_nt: TGTGCCAGCAGTGAGTCCACTAACTATGGCTACACCTTC
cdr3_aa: CASSESTNYGYTF

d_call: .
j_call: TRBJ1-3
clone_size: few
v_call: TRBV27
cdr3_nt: TGTGCCAGCAGGCCTATCAGGGGAGGAAACACCATATATTTT
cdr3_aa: CASRPIRGGNTIYF

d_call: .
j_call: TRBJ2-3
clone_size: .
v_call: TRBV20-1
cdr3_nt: TGCAGTGCTCCCCGCCTCCGGGACTCCCGCACAGATACGCAGTATTTT
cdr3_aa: CSAPRLRDSRTDTQYF

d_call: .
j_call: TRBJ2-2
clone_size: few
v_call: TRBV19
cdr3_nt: TGTGCCAGTAGGGGTGGAACGAACACCGGGGAGCTGTTTTTT
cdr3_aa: CASRGGTNTGELFF

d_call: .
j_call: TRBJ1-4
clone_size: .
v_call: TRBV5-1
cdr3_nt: TGCGCCAGCAGCCCAACCGGCAGAAATAATGAAAAACTGTTTTTT
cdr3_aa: CASSPTGRNNEKLFF

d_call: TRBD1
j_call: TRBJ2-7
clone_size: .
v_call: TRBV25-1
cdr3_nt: TGTGCCAGCAGTGGATGGGACAGGGGGTACGAGCAGTACTTC
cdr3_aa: CASSGWDRGYEQYF

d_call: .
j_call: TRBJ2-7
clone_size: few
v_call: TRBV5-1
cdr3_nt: TGCGCCAGCAGCTTGGACTCCGGGACCGAGGGTACCGAGCAGTACTTC
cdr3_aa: CASSLDSGTEGTEQYF

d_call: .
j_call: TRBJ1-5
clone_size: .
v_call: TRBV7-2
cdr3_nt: TGTGCCAGCAGCCCAATGGGAGTTAGCAATCAGCCCCAGCATTTT
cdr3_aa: CASSPMGVSNQPQHF

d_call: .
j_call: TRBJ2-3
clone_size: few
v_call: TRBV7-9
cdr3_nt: TGTGCCAGCAGCTTACAGGGGCTACAGGGGTATTTT
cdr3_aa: CASSLQGLQGYF

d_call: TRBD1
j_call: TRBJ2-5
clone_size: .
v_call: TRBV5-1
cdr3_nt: TGCGCCAGCAGCTTGGGCTTGGCAGGGGGTAAAGGAGAGACCCAGTACTTC
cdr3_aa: CASSLGLAGGKGETQYF

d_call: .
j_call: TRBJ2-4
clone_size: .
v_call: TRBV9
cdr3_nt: TGTGCCAGCAGCGTAGACGGACAGCCCAAAAACATTCAGTACTTC
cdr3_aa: CASSVDGQPKNIQYF

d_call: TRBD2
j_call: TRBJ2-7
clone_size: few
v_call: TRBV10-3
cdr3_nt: TGTGCCATCTCGGGAGAGGGAGGGTACGAGCAGTACTTC
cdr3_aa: CAISGEGGYEQYF

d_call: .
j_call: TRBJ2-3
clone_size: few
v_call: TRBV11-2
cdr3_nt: TGTGCCAGCAGCTTAGCCGCCCCGGTAATAGATACGCAGTATTTT
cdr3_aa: CASSLAAPVIDTQYF

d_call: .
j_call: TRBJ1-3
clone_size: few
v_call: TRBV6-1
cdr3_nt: TGTGCCAGCACCACACCCTTGGAGGGAAACACCATATATTTT
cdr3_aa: CASTTPLEGNTIYF

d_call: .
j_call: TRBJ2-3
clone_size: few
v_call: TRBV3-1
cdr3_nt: TGTGCCAGCGTCTTCAAAAAGGGTATCGCACCAGATACGCAGTATTTT
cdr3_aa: CASVFKKGIAPDTQYF

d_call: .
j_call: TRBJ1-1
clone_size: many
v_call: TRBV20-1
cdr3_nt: TGCAGTGCTCCGCCGCGGACACGGAACACTGAAGCTTTCTTT
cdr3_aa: CSAPPRTRNTEAFF

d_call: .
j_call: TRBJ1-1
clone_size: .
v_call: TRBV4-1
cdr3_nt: TGCGCCAGCAGCCCTCGGACGGGCCCGACGACCACTGAAGCTTTCTTT
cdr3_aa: CASSPRTGPTTTEAFF

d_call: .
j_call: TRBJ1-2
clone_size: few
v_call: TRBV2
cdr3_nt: TGTGCCAGCAGTGGGGACGGGGGCCATGGCTACACCTTC
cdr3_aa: CASSGDGGHGYTF

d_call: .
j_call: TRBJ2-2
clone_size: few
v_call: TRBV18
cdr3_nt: TGTGCCAGCTCACCATTAGTTTTTTCGGCGAACACCGGGGAGCTGTTTTTT
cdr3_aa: CASSPLVFSANTGELFF

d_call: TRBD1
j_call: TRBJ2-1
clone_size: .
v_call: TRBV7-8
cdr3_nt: TGTGCCAGCAACAGGGGCTCCCATGAGCAGTTCTTC
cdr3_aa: CASNRGSHEQFF

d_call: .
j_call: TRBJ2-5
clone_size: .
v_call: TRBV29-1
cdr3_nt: TGCAGCGTTGCTTGGGAGACCCAGTACTTC
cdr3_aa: CSVAWETQYF

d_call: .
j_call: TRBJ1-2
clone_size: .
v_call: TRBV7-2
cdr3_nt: TGTGCCAGCAGACCGGCGGGGGCAGGGAGGGGCTACACCTTC
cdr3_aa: CASRPAGAGRGYTF

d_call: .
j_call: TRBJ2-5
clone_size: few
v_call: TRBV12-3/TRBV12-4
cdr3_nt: TGTGCCAGCAGTCCTACCGACAGGTCCGCGTACTTC
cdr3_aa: CASSPTDRSAYF

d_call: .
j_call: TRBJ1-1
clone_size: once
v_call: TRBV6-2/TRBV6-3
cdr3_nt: TGTGCCAGCAGTTACTCTGGGCTAGGGGTGGACACTGAAGCTTTCTTT
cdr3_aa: CASSYSGLGVDTEAFF

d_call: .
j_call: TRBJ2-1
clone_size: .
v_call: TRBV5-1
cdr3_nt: TGCGCCAGCAGCTTGGAAAGACTAACTCCCTACAATGAGCAGTTCTTC
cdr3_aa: CASSLERLTPYNEQFF

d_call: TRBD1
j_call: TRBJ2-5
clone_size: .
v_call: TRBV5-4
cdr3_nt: TGTGCCAGCAGCCTCGGCGGACAGGGCTCCCAAGAGACCCAGTACTTC
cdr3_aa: CASSLGGQGSQETQYF

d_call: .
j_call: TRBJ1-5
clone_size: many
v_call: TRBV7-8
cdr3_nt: TGTGCCAGCGGAGGGAGCAATCAGCCCCAGCATTTT
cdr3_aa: CASGGSNQPQHF

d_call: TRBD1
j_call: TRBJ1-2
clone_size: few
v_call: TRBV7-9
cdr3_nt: TGTGCCAGCAGCTTCCCCTCATCGACAGGGGTCTATGGCTACACCTTC
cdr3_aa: CASSFPSSTGVYGYTF

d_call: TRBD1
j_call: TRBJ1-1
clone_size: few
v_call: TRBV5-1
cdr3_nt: TGCGCCAGTCACGGGACAGTGAACACTGAAGCTTTCTTT
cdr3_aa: CASHGTVNTEAFF

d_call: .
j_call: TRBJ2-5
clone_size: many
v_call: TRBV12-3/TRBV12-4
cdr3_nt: TGTGCCAGCAGTTTTACCCAAAGGGAGACCCAGTACTTC
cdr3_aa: CASSFTQRETQYF

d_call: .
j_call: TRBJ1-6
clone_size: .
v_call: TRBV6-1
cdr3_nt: TGTGCCAGCAGGATCGGGACCAATTCACCCCTCCACTTT
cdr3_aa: CASRIGTNSPLHF

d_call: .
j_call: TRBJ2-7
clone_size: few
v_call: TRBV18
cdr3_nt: TGTGCCAGCTCACCACCGGAAGGCTACGAGCAGTACTTC
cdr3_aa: CASSPPEGYEQYF

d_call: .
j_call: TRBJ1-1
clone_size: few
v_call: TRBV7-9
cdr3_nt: TGTGCCAGCAGCTTGGGTGGTACCACTGAAGCTTTCTTT
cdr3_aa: CASSLGGTTEAFF

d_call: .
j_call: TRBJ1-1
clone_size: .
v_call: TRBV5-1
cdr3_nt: TGCGCCAGCAGCAACCATGGGACATTGAACACTGAAGCTTTCTTT
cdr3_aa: CASSNHGTLNTEAFF

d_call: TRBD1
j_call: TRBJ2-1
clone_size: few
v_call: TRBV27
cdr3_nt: TGTGCCAGCAGTGCCGGACAGGGCGGCAATGAGCAGTTCTTC
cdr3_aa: CASSAGQGGNEQFF

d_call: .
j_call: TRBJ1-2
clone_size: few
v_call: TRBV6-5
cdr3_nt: TGTGCCAGCAGTTTGGTGGGGGCTGGCTATGGCTACACCTTC
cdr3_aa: CASSLVGAGYGYTF

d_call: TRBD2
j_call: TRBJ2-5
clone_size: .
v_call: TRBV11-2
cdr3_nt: TGTGCCAGCAGCCGGGGGTCTAGCGGGGGGTTGGAGACCCAGTACTTC
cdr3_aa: CASSRGSSGGLETQYF